The 20 T cell receptor beta chains reported below all come from one sample, sequenced in a study of blood T cells in healthy people across ages. The second PCR ran roughly 7 to 11 cycles with a sample-barcoded 5' primer and J-beta primers. Using its own MiXCR run on the 5' RACE reads, TCRdb lists one record per CDR3 protein. Among about 1.1 million distinct CDR3 sequences listed, 35% to 40% were seen once. The sequenced sample was blood. Every receptor here comes from a man younger than 30 in good health.

The chain links TRBV24-1 to TRBJ2-1, with 11 bases that match TRBD1. Trimming cost V 4 bases and J 7 bases; bases outside gene matches: 8. This CDR3 is 16 amino acids long. Germline V CDR1 and CDR2: KGHDR, SFDVKD. CDR3 sequence reads: CATSEAGTGGTNEQFF. The CDR3 DNA sequence: TGTGCCACCAGTGAAGCCGGGACAGGGGGAACAAATGAGCAGTTCTTC.

Ten or more counts support this clonotype. This chain links TRBV7-2 with TRBJ2-5, with D hard to call. The germline CDR1 and CDR2 sequences are SGHTA and FQGNSA. There are 11 residues in the CDR3. Trimming stripped 2 bases from V and 5 bases from J, with 3 bases between. This CDR3 reads CASSLYETQYF. CDR3 DNA: TGTGCCAGCAGCTTATACGAGACCCAGTACTTC.

In this sample, this clonotype turned up a few times. The chain has TRBV28 and TRBJ1-2; 7 bases agree with TRBD1. J was trimmed by 3 bases and V by 7 bases; bases with no gene match: 8. CDR3 length equals 14 residues. The germline CDR1 and CDR2 sequences are MDHEN and SYDVKM. The CDR3 coding sequence is TGTGCCAGCATCAAAAGGGGGCGAGACTATGGCTACACCTTC. It translates to CASIKRGRDYGYTF.

Comment on this clonotype: One junction end does not reproduce the germline sequence, and a read error may be involved. The chain couples TRBV7-2 to TRBJ1-6, with a weak D call TRBD1 (5 bases). Germline CDR1 reads SGHTA; CDR2 reads FQGNSA. The CDR3 is made up of 14 amino acids. Here the CDR3 DNA reads TGTGCCAGCAGCTTATATAAGGGGAGTTCACCCCCCCACTTT. Translated, it gives CASSLYKGSSPPHF. Using reference TRBV7-2 and TRBJ1-6 for the parts outside the CDR3, the full variable domain is GAGVSQSPSNKVTEKGKDVELRCDPISGHTALYWYRQSLGQGLEFLIYFQGNSAPDKSGLPSDRFSAERTGGSVSTLTIQRTQQEDSAVYLCASSLYKGSSPPHFGNGTRLTVT.

This sequence joins TRBV11-2 and TRBJ2-5, with D perhaps TRBD1 (5 bases). The CDR3 contains 15 residues. Germline CDR1 is SGHAT and CDR2 is FQNNGV. Trimming removed 5 bases at V and 1 base at J, with 14 bases between. CDR3 coding DNA: TGTGCCAGCAGCCGAAGATTTCAGGGCCAAGAGACCCAGTACTTC. Its protein is CASSRRFQGQETQYF. Together with reference TRBV11-2 and TRBJ2-5, the CDR3 gives the full variable domain: EAGVAQSPRYKIIEKRQSVAFWCNPISGHATLYWYQQILGQGPKLLIQFQNNGVVDDSQLPKDRFSAERLKGVDSTLKIQPAKLEDSAVYLCASSRRFQGQETQYFGPGTRLLVL.

The rearrangement joins TRBV4-2 to TRBJ2-7; D perhaps matches TRBD2 (6 bases). Trimming cost V 2 bases and J 0 bases, with 17 bases left between them. Germline lookup yields CDR1 LGHNA and CDR2 YNFKEQ. This CDR3 is built from 17 residues. CDR3 loop: CASSQFLGGEISYEQYF. In nucleotides, the CDR3 is TGTGCCAGCAGCCAATTTTTAGGCGGGGAAATCTCCTACGAGCAGTACTTC.

V gene TRBV2 combines with J gene TRBJ2-2; possibly TRBD1 for D (6 bases). The CDR3 sequence is 14 residues long. V was cut by 5 bases and J by 4 bases, with 11 bases left in between. Germline CDR1 and CDR2: SNHLY and FYNNEI. The CDR3 nucleotides read TGTGCCAGCAGTCGACAGGAAAGCACCGGGGAGCTGTTTTTT. Its translation is CASSRQESTGELFF.

This sequence joins TRBV5-6 and TRBJ2-7; D might be TRBD1 (5 bases). The CDR3 length is 13 residues. The germline V gene encodes CDR1 SGHDT and CDR2 YYEEEE. The ends were cut back, 4 bases at V and 4 bases at J, with 12 bases in the middle. The CDR3 DNA sequence: TGTGCCAGCAGCCCGACGGACATTTACGAGCAGTACTTC. The encoded protein is CASSPTDIYEQYF.

V gene TRBV6-4 combines with J gene TRBJ1-2; D might be TRBD1 (6 bases). Trimming took off 3 bases at V and 7 bases at J, with 12 bases between the two ends. The CDR3 length is 13 residues. Germline V gene lookup returns CDR1 MRHNA and CDR2 SNTAGT. The CDR3 region has the DNA TGTGCCAGCAGTGAGGGCAGGGGCGCTGGCTACACCTTC. This gives the protein CASSEGRGAGYTF.

The rearrangement uses TRBV4-1 and TRBJ1-2; D may be TRBD1 (6 bases). Germline assignment: CDR1 MGHRA and CDR2 YSYEKL. CDR3 length: 16 residues. Trimming took off 1 base at V and 3 bases at J, with 15 bases between the two ends. The CDR3 sequence is CASSQGPRGLDYGYTF. Here the CDR3 DNA reads TGCGCCAGCAGCCAAGGACCCCGGGGGCTTGACTATGGCTACACCTTC.

This clonotype appeared a few times. The V gene is TRBV7-3, the J gene TRBJ2-7, with TRBD1 matching 8 bases. Germline V gene sequence: CDR1 SGHTA, CDR2 FQGTGA. With 1 base clipped from V and 3 bases from J, the junction kept 5 bases outside the gene matches. The CDR3 covers 15 residues. CDR3 sequence reads: CASSLNGGTGYEQYF. DNA of the CDR3: TGTGCCAGCAGCTTAAACGGCGGGACAGGCTACGAGCAGTACTTC.

This clonotype was counted only a few times. The chain carries TRBV27 and TRBJ2-6, with 7 nucleotides matching TRBD2. After removal of 3 bases from V and 0 bases from J, the junction contained 5 bases not matched to a gene. This CDR3 has 17 amino acids. Germline V lookup: CDR1 MNHEY, CDR2 SMNVEV (reference sequence). The CDR3 sequence: CASSLGGLNSGANVLTF. Written as DNA, the CDR3 is TGTGCCAGCAGTTTGGGAGGGTTAAACTCTGGGGCCAACGTCCTGACTTTC.

This clonotype occurred once. A much bigger clone sits one base away, suggesting this may be a read error. The chain recombines TRBV4-3 with TRBJ1-2, with 7 bases matching TRBD1. This CDR3 has 15 residues. CDR1 and CDR2 (germline): LGHNA, YSLEER. The CDR3 region has the DNA TGCGCCAGCAGCCCAACAGGGGCGACTAACCATGGCTACACCTTC. Translation: CASSPTGATNHGYTF.

The chain links TRBV29-1 to TRBJ2-5; 7 nucleotides match TRBD1. The J segment lost 5 bases and the V segment lost 3 bases, leaving 6 bases of the junction unmatched. Germline CDR1 is SQVTM and CDR2 is ANQGSEA. This CDR3 contains 13 residues. The CDR3 spells CSVEGQGVETQYF. The CDR3 region has the DNA TGCAGCGTTGAGGGCCAGGGGGTTGAGACCCAGTACTTC.

The V gene is TRBV27, the J gene TRBJ2-1; 9 bases agree with TRBD2. The CDR3 sequence is 16 residues long. J was trimmed by 5 bases and V by 8 bases; bases with no gene match: 13. Per germline, CDR1 MNHEY and CDR2 SMNVEV (reference sequence). CDR3 DNA: TGTGCCAGCTCTATGTCCCCGCGGGGGGGAAACAATGAGCAGTTCTTC. Residues: CASSMSPRGGNNEQFF.

The table lists this clonotype with a few counts. This rearrangement joins TRBV7-2 to TRBJ1-5; D ambiguous. Per the germline V gene, CDR1 is SGHTA and CDR2 is FQGNSA. The CDR3 is made up of 14 amino acids. The ends were cut back, 4 bases at V and 3 bases at J, with 10 bases in the middle. CDR3 nucleotide sequence: TGTGCCAGCAGCTCCAACGGGGTCAATCAGCCCCAGCATTTT. The encoded protein is CASSSNGVNQPQHF. Full variable domain (rest looked up from reference TRBV7-2 and TRBJ1-5): GAGVSQSPSNKVTEKGKDVELRCDPISGHTALYWYRQSLGQGLEFLIYFQGNSAPDKSGLPSDRFSAERTGGSVSTLTIQRTQQEDSAVYLCASSSNGVNQPQHFGDGTRLSIL.

J is TRBJ2-1 and V is TRBV7-2; perhaps TRBD2 as D (5 bases). The CDR3 sequence is 18 residues long. Germline CDR1 is SGHTA and CDR2 is FQGNSA. V lost 1 base to trimming and J lost 5 bases, with 21 bases between them. This CDR3 reads CASSLGRTDLRLDNEQFF. CDR3 DNA sequence: TGTGCCAGCAGCTTAGGGAGGACTGACCTTAGACTTGACAATGAGCAGTTCTTC.

The V gene is TRBV9, the J gene TRBJ2-2, with a tentative D call TRBD1 (6 bases). Germline V gene lookup returns CDR1 SGDLS and CDR2 YYNGEE. The CDR3 is 17 residues long. Trimming cost V 0 bases and J 2 bases, with 14 bases left between them. The CDR3 region is CASSVAPRGANTGELFF. CDR3 bases: TGTGCCAGCAGCGTAGCGCCCAGGGGTGCCAACACCGGGGAGCTGTTTTTT.

The gene calls are TRBV7-2 and TRBJ1-2; no reliable D call. Trimming pared 3 bases from V and 9 bases from J, leaving 11 bases between. The CDR3 sequence is 12 residues long. Germline CDR1 and CDR2: SGHTA and FQGNSA. The CDR3 sequence is CASSFGIVSYTF. The CDR3 DNA follows: TGTGCCAGCAGCTTCGGGATCGTAAGCTACACCTTC. The full variable domain, rest sourced from reference TRBV7-2 and TRBJ1-2, is GAGVSQSPSNKVTEKGKDVELRCDPISGHTALYWYRQSLGQGLEFLIYFQGNSAPDKSGLPSDRFSAERTGGSVSTLTIQRTQQEDSAVYLCASSFGIVSYTFGSGTRLTVV.

Regarding this clonotype: At one end the junction does not follow the germline gene, possibly because of a read error. V usage is TRBV20-1 and J usage is TRBJ1-1; a possible D gene is TRBD1 (6 bases). The germline gives CDR1 DFQATT, CDR2 SNEGSKA (reference sequence). CDR3 length: 15 amino acids. The CDR3 region has the DNA TGCAGTGCTACCTCTCCTACTACAGGGAACACTAAAGCTTTCTTT. As protein: CSATSPTTGNTKAFF.